One and the same sample provided the 5 T cell receptor beta chains below, sequenced in a study of T cell changes during pregnancy in multiple sclerosis. TCRdb's copy holds only in-frame clones and misses some; the assay was immunoSEQ multiplex PCR. The sample records about 69,000 clones, 92% being singletons. The sample in question was peripheral blood, obtained in the third trimester of pregnancy. The receptors shown here come from a female donor in good health, enrolled as a control in a pregnancy study.

The genes are TRBV4-3 and TRBJ2-7; TRBD1 matches 8 bases. After removal of 4 bases from V and 5 bases from J, the junction contained 10 bases not matched to a gene. There are 15 residues in the CDR3. Germline CDR1 and CDR2: LGHNA and YSLEER. The CDR3 DNA reads as TGCGCCAGCAGCCTGGTAGACAGGGGTCGAGACGAGCAGTACTTC. Amino acids: CASSLVDRGRDEQYF.

The CDR3 spells CASSIAGPTYEQYF. The CDR3 coding sequence is TGTGCCAGTAGTATAGCAGGGCCGACCTACGAGCAGTACTTC. The V gene is TRBV19, the J gene TRBJ2-7; D is perhaps TRBD1 (5 bases). The CDR3 covers 14 residues. V lost 1 base, J lost 2 bases, and 9 bases lay in between. Germline V gives CDR1 LNHDA, CDR2 SQIVND (reference sequence).

This clone was seen only once. J is TRBJ1-6 and V is TRBV11-2, with D uncertain. V was trimmed by 5 bases and J by 2 bases, leaving 16 bases between them. The CDR3 consists of 17 residues. CDR1 and CDR2 (germline): SGHAT, FQNNGV. CDR3 protein: CASSKTTRGAYNSPLHF. The CDR3 DNA is TGTGCCAGCAGCAAGACGACCCGCGGAGCCTATAATTCACCCCTCCACTTT.

The CDR3 sequence is CATSSYREGETQYF. CDR3 sequence (DNA): TGTGCCACCAGCAGTTACCGGGAAGGGGAGACCCAGTACTTC. The J gene is TRBJ2-5, the V gene TRBV15; D possibly corresponds to TRBD2 (5 bases). The V end lost 3 bases, the J end lost 5 bases, and 13 bases lay between the germline ends. The CDR3 covers 14 residues. From germline, CDR1 is LNHNV and CDR2 YYDKDF (reference sequence). The whole variable domain, filled in from reference TRBV15 and TRBJ2-5, reads DAMVIQNPRYQVTQFGKPVTLSCSQTLNHNVMYWYQQKSSQAPKLLFHYYDKDFNNEADTPDNFQSRRPNTSFCFLDIRSPGLGDTAMYLCATSSYREGETQYFGPGTRLLVL.

CDR3 nucleotides: TGTGCCAGCAGCCCCAGAACGGACAGGGGGCTTTACAATGAGCAGTTCTTC. Residues: CASSPRTDRGLYNEQFF. The rearrangement links TRBV9 to TRBJ2-1; TRBD1 aligns across 11 bases. Germline values: CDR1 SGDLS, CDR2 YYNGEE. V dropped 4 bases and J dropped 4; count of bases not matched to a gene: 10. The CDR3 length is 17 residues.